Described below is a single TCR beta chain sequence and its context. The antigen it recognizes is unknown. Base qualities are not recorded, but no much larger clone differs from it by a single base. This entry belongs to a study of cytomegalovirus exposure and HLA in healthy donors (dated by TCRdb to about 2017). Some background on the complete study: An earlier analysis of approximately 640 of the donors reported 250 to 300 Gb of sequence data and 117 million unique TCR beta sequences from approximately 180 million T cells. About 300 gigabases of sequencing data and tens of millions of unique TCR sequences were included in an early release covering around 650 HLA-typed donors. Of the roughly 420 genotyped donors, less than 85% were placed in the genetic ancestry cluster associated with self-reported Caucasian donors. The study was designed to test whether signatures of past pathogen exposure could be identified by cataloging public T cell receptors. Using immunosequencing, the study profiled T cell repertoires from around 670 subjects and related those repertoires to cytomegalovirus serostatus. Along with the approximately 700-subject first cohort, a separate validation cohort of around 110 different subjects was used. To predict cytomegalovirus infection status, the study brought together high-throughput TCR immunosequencing, statistical association of individual TCRs with disease status, and machine learning. A later analysis re-examined previously published TCR beta repertoires from just over 650 donors and added high-resolution HLA genotyping to investigate patterns of TCR occurrence. Rather than using new phenotypic data, the later analysis identified candidate immune exposures from TCR beta sequences and from how often those sequences occurred across donors. To decide whether each TCR beta V gene segment behaved as functional or pseudogenic, an earlier analysis of several hundred of the donors relied on high-throughput TCR beta sequencing. Donor age, sex, ethnicity and CMV serostatus were collected together with the repertoire data. A later genetic analysis took genome-wide SNP genotypes for about 60% of the roughly 670 donors and used that subset as a discovery cohort. All discovery cohort repertoires had been generated using a single sequencing platform. Both class I and class II loci were covered by HLA typing, at four-digit resolution. Typing coverage varied by locus: about 620-630 donors for A, B, C, DRB1 and DQB1; roughly 560 for DQA1; nearly 610 for DPA1; some 470 for DPB1. About 5 DR-DQ haplotypes were handled as single units for association and clustering, since linkage in the cohort was strong. Among some 400 genotyped donors of the cohort, an average of roughly 240,000 unique TCR beta nucleotide sequences were sequenced per donor, around 20% of them non-productive. Study-wide findings and limitations: In a later analysis, around 17,000 TCR beta sequences were associated with specific HLA alleles at a false discovery rate of 0.05. A group of highly shared sequence variants was considered likely to be a technical artifact of the sequencing pipeline. Because counts were too low, roughly 17 rarely observed V segments, including chromosome 9 orphons, were left out of the earlier analysis of some 640 of the donors. A further reported finding was that TCR beta sequences accurately predicted the HLA-A and HLA-B alleles for most subjects in the first cohort. A later genetic analysis associated a missense DCLRE1C variant with V-gene and J-gene trimming of TCR beta chains, and an independent cohort replicated the association. The only immune exposure information available for the cohort was CMV serostatus. Roughly uniform sequencing depth across donors was assumed in presence/absence analyses, although this assumption may not hold. A total of about 180 TCR beta chains were listed by the study as associated with cytomegalovirus. A later analysis found that TCR association rates varied across HLA loci, with DRB1 alleles showing the most associated TCRs and HLA-C alleles the fewest. Correlated functional status among segregating V segments might reflect linkage disequilibrium, but an unknown experimental factor could not be ruled out. HLA typing was unavailable for some donors at each locus, so association tests used only the typed subset. Assigning TCR associations to individual alleles was difficult when HLA alleles, especially DR and DQ, strongly co-occurred. In vitro tests confirmed that three of the cytomegalovirus-associated TCR beta chains recognize cytomegalovirus antigens. In a later analysis, HLA-associated TCR beta chains showed more clonal expansion and lower generation probabilities than non-associated chains that were equally common. In a later genetic analysis, fewer N-insertions in productive TCRs were reported among donors in an Asian-associated ancestry cluster than the roughly 700-donor mean. According to a later analysis, parvovirus B19, influenza, CMV and Epstein-Barr virus appeared linked to several top co-occurrence clusters. According to a later analysis, most CMV-associated TCR beta chains appeared to be HLA-restricted, and the HLA associations seemed to be driven largely by CMV exposure. In an earlier analysis of 587 of the donors, most TCR beta V segments appeared in productive rearrangements about 87% or about 30% of the time, broadly matching IMGT annotations. Across donors, most TCR sequences were observed very rarely, whereas some public TCRs were present in many individuals. Because the 87-base-pair reads could not distinguish some IMGT-functional V segments, including TRBV6-2 and TRBV6-3, those segments were excluded. In this cohort, only TCR beta chains were sequenced, and detectable features were limited by the absence of alpha or paired-chain data. It was suggested by the authors that the approach could potentially be generalized to other disease states and immunological phenotypes. Cytomegalovirus status was reported to be diagnosed by the classifier with high specificity and sensitivity in both the original and validation cohorts.

CDR1 and CDR2 are read off the germline V gene as SGHDT and YYEEEE. Spanning cysteine to phenylalanine, the CDR3 consists of 13 amino acids. The read is trimmed to its CDR3 DNA, 39 bases read in frame from base 1. Trimming takes 4 bases off V and 6 bases off J; junction bases not matched to a gene: 4. The cohort comprised around 690 healthy bone marrow donors. At the time of sampling, every cohort member was nominally healthy, though immune exposures that went unrecorded were likely present. The donor was CMV seropositive and belonged to the group of 250 to 350 seropositive cohort members. Each donor provided a peripheral blood sample, and peripheral blood mononuclear cells were used for TCR beta sequencing. The Qiagen DNeasy Blood Extraction Kit was used to extract genomic DNA from the blood cell samples. The library was obtained by the immunoSEQ multiplex PCR assay. For the multiplex PCR, a mixture combining 60 forward primers for TCR Vbeta segments and 13 reverse primers for TCR Jbeta segments was used. The CDR3 region of rearranged TCR beta genes was amplified from genomic DNA with a multiplex PCR assay. The amplified TCR beta libraries were sequenced on the Illumina HiSeq System as 87-base-pair reads. The study's own analysis went as follows. In a later analysis, 80 million or so unique TCR beta chains were counted across the roughly 670 repertoires, and approximately 9.9 million of these chains were shared by at least two donors. A nearest-neighbor algorithm error-corrected the raw reads and collapsed the reads into unique sequences, merging closely related sequences to remove PCR and sequencing errors. Alignment of CDR3 sequences to IMGT reference sequences was used to assign V, D and J gene segments. For a sequence to be retained, a match of at least six nucleotides to both a V gene segment and a J gene segment was required. Rearrangements were called productive when the CDR3 lacked stop codons and stayed in frame with V and J; all others were non-productive. Following IMGT convention, CDR3 was defined as the stretch from the second conserved V-encoded cysteine up to the conserved J-encoded phenylalanine. The earlier analysis of roughly 590 of the donors excluded any sequence lacking an unambiguous match to a single V gene segment. An earlier analysis of over 450 of the donors classified V segments as functional when productive rearrangements were above 56.7% and as segregating when the standard deviation between donors was above 5%. To diagnose cytomegalovirus status from the catalog of TCR beta chain sequences, a statistical classification framework was built. In a later analysis, TCR nucleotide sequences were compared against IMGT/GENE-DB human TR gene sequences so that V and J genes could be assigned. A later analysis assigned CDR3 sequences and most-parsimonious VDJ recombination scenarios with the TCRdist pipeline. A later analysis defined each TCR beta chain by its CDR3 amino acid sequence plus V-gene family, and excluded reads lacking a unique V-gene family. In a later analysis, 500 to 700 highly shared, low-generation-probability nucleotide sequences were removed to address suspected cross-contamination and a sequencing artifact. For each public chain, a later analysis derived a clonal expansion index from normalized ranks of inferred template counts within each repertoire. A later analysis computed generation probabilities with a VDJ recombination model fitted to out-of-frame rearrangements, and checked the results against IGoR. In a later analysis, TCR-TCR, TCR-HLA and TCR-CMV co-occurrence was scored with hypergeometric tests, and a repertoire-size bias correction was applied to TCR pairs. To estimate false discovery rates, a later analysis permuted the HLA or CMV assignments 20 times. In a later analysis, co-occurring TCRs were grouped using DBSCAN, with TCRdist sequence similarity added in when clustering inside HLA-allele-positive subsets. For co-occurrence clustering, repertoires with fewer than 30,000 or more than 120,000 public chains were excluded, along with several repertoires with anomalous nucleotide sharing. The source is immuneACCESS, and TCRdb retained only in-frame sequences with V and J called. Part of the clones is not carried over; for the studies checked, unresolved V genes explain less than half of this, and the remainder is unexplained. V and J calls and clone size are as listed in that table; D and trimming were resolved from the DNA. A total of under 200,000 clones appear in this sample, over 75% of them only once. Jointly, the top ten make up about 14% of the sample.

The source material was PBMCs. The TCR originated in a man in his fifties or sixties in good health and CMV-seropositive. Recombination connected TRBV5-6 to TRBJ1-2; 9 middle bases align to TRBD1. The CDR3 has the sequence CASSQRTGDGYTF. The nucleotide sequence is TGTGCCAGCAGCCAAAGGACAGGGGATGGCTACACCTTC.